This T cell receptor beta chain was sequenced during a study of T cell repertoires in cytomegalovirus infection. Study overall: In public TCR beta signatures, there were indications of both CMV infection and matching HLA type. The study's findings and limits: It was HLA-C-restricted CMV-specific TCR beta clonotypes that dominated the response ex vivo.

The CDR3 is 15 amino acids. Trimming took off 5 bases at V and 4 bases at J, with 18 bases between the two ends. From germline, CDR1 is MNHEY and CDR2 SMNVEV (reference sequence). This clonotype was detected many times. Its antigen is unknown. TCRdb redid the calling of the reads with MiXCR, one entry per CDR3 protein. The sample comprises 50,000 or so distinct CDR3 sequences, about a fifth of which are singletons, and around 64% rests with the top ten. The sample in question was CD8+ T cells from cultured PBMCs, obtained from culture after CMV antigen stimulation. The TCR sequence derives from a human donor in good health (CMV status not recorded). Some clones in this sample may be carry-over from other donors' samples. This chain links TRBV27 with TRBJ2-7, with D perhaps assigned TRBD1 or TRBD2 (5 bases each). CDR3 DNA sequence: TGTGCCAGCAGTCTGGGGACCCCGGACCGATACGAGCAGTACTTC. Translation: CASSLGTPDRYEQYF.